Many counts were recorded for the clone carrying this TCR beta chain. The CDR3 is made up of 14 amino acids. From germline, CDR1 is SQVTM and CDR2 ANQGSEA. With 6 bases clipped from V and 6 bases from J, the junction kept 10 bases outside the gene matches. Alongside a J-beta primer mix, a sample-barcoded 5' primer served in a second PCR lasting about 6 to 11 cycles. One entry per CDR3 protein, called by TCRdb with MiXCR from the 5' RACE reads. The sample shows about 1,000,000 distinct CDR3 sequences, around 43% of them seen only once. The data derive from a study of blood T cells in healthy people across ages.

The receptor comes from a woman in her fifties or sixties in good health. V gene TRBV29-1 combines with J gene TRBJ2-7, with TRBD1 matching 11 bases. The source material was blood. CDR3: CSVIAGTGGVEQYF. The CDR3 DNA follows: TGCAGCGTGATTGCCGGGACAGGGGGAGTCGAGCAGTACTTC.